This T cell receptor beta chain emerged from a study of blood T cell repertoires in COVID-19. In the original analysis: Amplification of reference gene primers was used by the study to estimate nucleated cell counts. Produced via immunoSEQ multiplex PCR; TCRdb's table is partial and in-frame only. The V and J calls and the clone size are those of that table, but D and trimming were determined from the DNA. The table includes 160,000 or so clones, 75% to 90% detected once. Sample: peripheral blood. The origin of this receptor is a woman in her thirties or forties with acute or convalescent COVID-19.

Here the CDR3 DNA reads TGCGCCAGCAGCTTGTCTACAGGGGGCGCCGCAGATACGCAGTATTTT. Amino acids: CASSLSTGGAADTQYF. This chain uses TRBV5-1 with TRBJ2-3, with TRBD1 matching over 9 bases. CDR3 length: 16 amino acids. Looked up from germline, CDR1 is SGHRS and CDR2 is YFSETQ. With 1 base clipped from V and 4 bases from J, the junction kept 7 bases outside the gene matches.